The subject of this entry is one T cell receptor (beta chain). No antigen is known for it. No base quality information exists; no much larger clone differs at one position. The library was prepared using RT-PCR. The sequencer was an Illumina HiSeq 2500. TCRdb reprocessed the public reads (quality trimming at Q25 with fastp, clone calling with MiXCR) and kept in-frame beta chains. A single entry per CDR3 protein holds the most common genes and DNA from its merged rows. This sample comprises under 950,000 distinct CDR3 sequences, 20% to 25% of them detected only once. The biggest ten clones account for roughly a tenth of the sample. This sample is part of a study of response to subunit inactivated influenza vaccine (dated 2018 in TCRdb). Looking at the study overall: Deep quantitative profiling of the T cell receptor repertoire was used in the study to follow responses to a trivalent subunit inactivated influenza vaccine.

From the cysteine up to the phenylalanine, the CDR3 has a length of 14 residues. The CDR3 DNA has 42 bases and is translated from base 1. Reading the germline V gene (reference sequence) gives CDR1 DFQATT and CDR2 SNEGSKA. V and J are trimmed by 5 bases and 7 bases, and the gene matches miss 7 bases of the junction. Study-wide findings and limitations: The authors suggested that each seasonal influenza vaccination may recruit only a limited number of new T cells.

This clonotype was obtained from a man in his forties or fifties who received an inactivated influenza vaccine. Donor details come from another sample of the same person, matched by shared clones. Recombination linked TRBV20-1 to TRBJ2-1, and TRBD2 aligns with 11 junction nucleotides. Material: PBMCs from blood, obtained 5 days after vaccination. The nucleotide sequence is given as TGCAGTGCTTGTAGCGGGAGGGGAGGGAATGAGCAGTTCTTC. The encoded protein is CSACSGRGGNEQFF.